This T cell receptor beta chain was sequenced for a study of cytomegalovirus exposure and HLA in healthy donors. On the study more broadly: Among roughly 180 million T cells, an earlier analysis found roughly 100 million unique TCR beta sequences.

Study-wide results and limits: HLA allele associations emerged for 15,000 to 20,000 TCR beta sequences in a later analysis, at 0.05 false discovery rate. It was likely that a cluster of highly shared sequence variants was a sequencing artifact.

Only a few counts were recorded for this clone. Its cognate antigen is unknown. In germline, CDR1 is SGHDT, CDR2 YYEEEE. The CDR3 runs 18 residues. The V and J ends lost 5 bases and 0 bases, in that order; junction bases with no gene match: 9. It was with 60 Vbeta and 13 Jbeta primers that the PCR ran. Using immunoSEQ multiplex PCR, the repertoire was profiled, and TCRdb retains in-frame clones only, with some absent. The sample lists under 200,000 clones, 65% to 85% occurring once. This chain joins TRBV5-6 and TRBJ2-4; 12 bases align to TRBD1. This receptor was obtained from a man aged 55 to 70 in good health and CMV-seronegative. Sequencing input: PBMCs. The CDR3 spells CASRPGQGASAAKNIQYF. The CDR3, as DNA: TGTGCCAGCAGGCCGGGACAGGGGGCATCTGCAGCCAAAAACATTCAGTACTTC.